One sample yielded the 15 T cell receptor beta chains listed below, sequenced in a study of a mutant IDH1 vaccine in newly diagnosed glioma. The sample's time point: week 23, last vaccination. Vaccination comprised doses that each held 300 ug of mutant IDH1 20-mer peptide, plus topical imiquimod. These receptors are not linked to any known antigen. Method: immunoSEQ multiplex PCR; TCRdb's copy keeps in-frame clones and lacks some. The top ten hold 5% to 6% of the sample, which has roughly 43,000 clones, around four fifths seen once. This specimen was PBMCs, taken from a glioma patient whose treatment included an IDH1 peptide vaccine. The origin of the receptors is a man aged 50 to 59 with glioma.

J is TRBJ1-1 and V is TRBV18, with 7 bases matching TRBD1. This CDR3 region has 14 residues. Germline loops: CDR1 KGHSH, CDR2 LQKENI. The trim removed 5 bases at V and 2 bases at J, leaving 5 bases unmatched. In DNA, the CDR3 is TGTGCCAGCTCATCCGACAGGGCAAACACTGAAGCTTTCTTT. Protein product: CASSSDRANTEAFF.

The gene calls are TRBV5-6 and TRBJ2-7, with 8 bases identical to TRBD2. V lost 4 bases to trimming and J lost 3 bases; unmatched junction nucleotides: 6. The length of the CDR3 is 14 residues. Looked up from germline, CDR1 is SGHDT and CDR2 is YYEEEE. Here the CDR3 reads CASSLGGVGYEQYF. The CDR3 region has the DNA TGTGCCAGCAGCCTCGGGGGGGTTGGCTACGAGCAGTACTTC.

The chain carries TRBV13 and TRBJ2-1; 12 nucleotides agree with TRBD2. The J segment lost 1 base and the V segment lost 5 bases, leaving 6 bases of the junction unmatched. The CDR3 length is 17 residues. CDR1 PRHDT and CDR2 FYEKMQ come from the germline V gene (reference sequence). CDR3 nucleotides: TGTGCCAGCAGCGTAACTAGCGGGGGGAGGTCCTACAATGAGCAGTTCTTC. Its protein is CASSVTSGGRSYNEQFF.

This rearrangement joins TRBV27 to TRBJ1-2; 8 bases map to TRBD1. Germline trimming cut 6 bases from V and 7 bases from J; bases unmatched to any gene: 7. CDR1 MNHEY and CDR2 SMNVEV come from the germline V gene (reference sequence). The CDR3 is made up of 13 amino acids. CDR3 in amino acids: CASSLGQGSGYTF. In DNA, the CDR3 is TGTGCCAGCAGCCTCGGACAGGGAAGTGGCTACACCTTC.

This rearrangement joins TRBV10-3 to TRBJ1-4; 10 bases fit TRBD1. The V and J ends lost 3 bases and 7 bases, in that order; junction bases with no gene match: 2. The CDR3 consists of 14 residues. Germline CDR1 reads ENHRY; CDR2 reads SYGVKD. The CDR3 DNA reads as TGTGCCATCAGTGATGGGACAGGGGCTGAAAAACTGTTTTTT. Amino acids: CAISDGTGAEKLFF.

The chain carries TRBV5-1 and TRBJ2-3; D may match TRBD1 or TRBD2 (6 bases each). V lost 2 bases and J 3 bases, leaving 13 bases between the germline ends. CDR1 SGHRS and CDR2 YFSETQ come from the germline V gene. The length of the CDR3 is 15 residues. CDR3 protein: CASSFRGLQTDTQYF. CDR3 DNA sequence: TGCGCCAGCAGCTTCAGGGGACTTCAAACAGATACGCAGTATTTT.

The chain is built from TRBV7-9 and TRBJ1-5; 7 bases agree with TRBD1. Germline V gives CDR1 SEHNR, CDR2 FQNEAQ (reference sequence). J gave up 3 bases and V 5 bases, and 4 bases lay outside the gene matches. The CDR3 has 14 residues. CDR3 nucleotide sequence: TGTGCCAGCAGCCTCGACAGGGTCAATCAGCCCCAGCATTTT. Protein sequence: CASSLDRVNQPQHF.

In this sample, this clone turned up a few times. The J gene is TRBJ2-1, the V gene TRBV5-5; tentatively, D is TRBD1 (5 bases). The CDR3 is 15 amino acids. The germline V and J ends were trimmed by 1 base and 0 bases, with 8 bases remaining between them. Germline V gene sequence: CDR1 SGHKS, CDR2 YYEKEE (reference sequence). The CDR3 DNA sequence: TGTGCCAGCAGCTTGACAGGAAGCTCCTACAATGAGCAGTTCTTC. Its protein is CASSLTGSSYNEQFF.

This clone was detected a few times. The chain combines TRBV29-1 with TRBJ1-3; no clear D gene. Germline assignment: CDR1 SQVTM and CDR2 ANQGSEA. V lost 6 bases and J lost 4, with 7 bases in between. This CDR3 spans 11 amino acids. The CDR3 DNA follows: TGCAGCGTAGAATGGGGAAACACCATATATTTT. This codes for CSVEWGNTIYF.

V gene TRBV6-5 combines with J gene TRBJ1-1; D unresolved. V shed 0 bases and J shed 0 bases, with 11 bases lying between them. From germline, CDR1 is MNHEY and CDR2 SVGAGI. The CDR3 runs 16 residues. CDR3 loop: CASSYSTEHLNTEAFF. The CDR3 region has the DNA TGTGCCAGCAGTTACTCGACGGAGCACTTGAACACTGAAGCTTTCTTT.

The J gene is TRBJ1-3, the V gene TRBV4-3, with D perhaps TRBD1 (5 bases). Trimming pared 4 bases from V and 4 bases from J, leaving 14 bases between. Germline CDR1 LGHNA, CDR2 YSLEER. This CDR3 region has 15 residues. The CDR3 loop is CASSPLWGAGNTIYF. CDR3 nucleotide sequence: TGCGCCAGCAGCCCCCTGTGGGGCGCGGGAAACACCATATATTTT.

The chain is built from TRBV4-1 and TRBJ2-2, with D tentatively TRBD1 (6 bases). V shed 11 bases and J shed 0 bases, with 13 bases lying between them. CDR1 and CDR2 (germline): MGHRA, YSYEKL. The CDR3 covers 14 residues. The CDR3 sequence is CAVATGPNTGELFF. DNA of the CDR3: TGCGCCGTCGCCACAGGGCCGAACACCGGGGAGCTGTTTTTT.

The V and J genes are TRBV7-2 and TRBJ1-5; no firm D call. The germline gives CDR1 SGHTA, CDR2 FQGNSA. The CDR3 is 13 residues long. V lost 7 bases and J lost 0, with 7 bases in between. In nucleotides, the CDR3 is TGTGCCAGCACGAAGGATAGCAATCAGCCCCAGCATTTT. Protein: CASTKDSNQPQHF.

There are a few counts of this clone. CDR3 in amino acids: CASSEGSGNTIYF. The CDR3 DNA reads TGCGCCAGCAGCGAGGGATCTGGAAACACCATATATTTT. The V and J genes are TRBV4-3 and TRBJ1-3; D is unresolved. V gave up 5 bases and J gave up 1 base, with 6 bases separating them. Germline V gene sequence: CDR1 LGHNA, CDR2 YSLEER. The CDR3 sequence is 13 residues long.

The chain's CDR3 is CASSRDSFDNSPLHF. The CDR3 nucleotides read TGTGCCAGCAGCCGGGACAGCTTCGATAATTCACCCCTCCACTTT. The J gene is TRBJ1-6, the V gene TRBV5-4, with 7 bases matching TRBD1. The CDR3 sequence is 15 residues long. V gave up 4 bases and J gave up 5 bases; unmatched junction bases: 6. CDR1 SGHNT and CDR2 YYREEE come from the germline V gene (reference sequence).